What follows are 18 T cell receptor beta chains derived from one specimen sequenced in a study of tumor and adjacent non-tumor tissue in lung cancer. The library came from three nested PCR rounds adapted from ARM-PCR protocols. In TCRdb, the multiplex PCR reads were re-called with MiXCR into one record per CDR3 protein. The table lists about 80,000 distinct CDR3 sequences, around 75% of them singletons, with roughly 14% in the top ten. RNA was extracted from bulk tissue without any cell sorting. The sample consisted of lung tumor tissue. These receptors came from a woman aged 50 to 65 with non-small cell lung cancer.

This clonotype was seen a handful of times. This may come from a read error, since a much larger clone is one base off. The chain has TRBV4-1 and TRBJ2-3; a possible D gene is TRBD2 (6 bases). Germline CDR1 and CDR2: MGHRA and YSYEKL. V was clipped by 7 bases and J by 1 base, with 12 bases between them. This CDR3 contains 14 residues. The CDR3 here is CASTGTCGTDTQYF. Here the CDR3 DNA reads TGCGCCAGCACCGGGACTTGCGGCACAGATACGCAGTATTTT.

A remark on this clonotype: It may be a read error: a sequence one base away is much more abundant. The chain recombines TRBV7-2 with TRBJ2-7, with D unresolved. The CDR3 loop spans 13 amino acids. Germline loops: CDR1 SGHTA, CDR2 FQGNSA. Trimming left V 5 bases short and J 4 bases short, with 12 bases between. DNA for the CDR3: TGTGCCAGCAGCCCTTCGGCTAGTTACGAGCAGTACTTC. It specifies CASSPSASYEQYF.

J is TRBJ2-7 and V is TRBV28, with D tentatively TRBD2 (6 bases). CDR3 length equals 12 residues. V dropped 11 bases and J dropped 7 bases, with 18 bases sitting between them. Germline loops: CDR1 MDHEN, CDR2 SYDVKM. In DNA, the CDR3 is TGTGCCGGCGGGACCAGCGGTCAGGAGCAGTACTTC. Residues: CAGGTSGQEQYF.

The sample holds a few counts of this clonotype. The CDR3 reads CASSQDGIWNQPQHF. In DNA form, the CDR3 reads TGTGCCAGCAGCCAAGATGGTATATGGAATCAGCCCCAGCATTTT. The gene calls are TRBV4-2 and TRBJ1-5, with D hard to call. The germline gives CDR1 LGHNA, CDR2 YNFKEQ. The germline V and J ends were trimmed by 0 bases and 4 bases, with 10 bases remaining between them. The CDR3 has 15 amino acids.

The V and J genes are TRBV6-6 and TRBJ2-3, with 14 bases identical to TRBD2. V lost 2 bases to trimming and J lost 3 bases; unmatched junction nucleotides: 16. The germline CDR1 and CDR2 sequences are MNHNY and SVGAGI (reference sequence). The CDR3 covers 21 residues. CDR3 region: CASSYMCATGTSGRGTDTQYF. As DNA, the CDR3 is TGTGCCAGCAGTTACATGTGTGCAACCGGGACTAGCGGGAGAGGGACAGATACGCAGTATTTT.

The gene calls are TRBV15 and TRBJ2-7, with 8 bases lining up with TRBD2. CDR1 is LNHNV, CDR2 YYDKDF, per germline (reference sequence). The junction had 10 bases not matched to a gene; V was cut back by 4 bases and J by 5 bases. This CDR3 is built from 15 residues. The CDR3 nucleotides read TGTGCCACCAGCATTTCGGGAGGGCCTTTAGACGAGCAGTACTTC. Protein: CATSISGGPLDEQYF.

This clonotype was seen only a few times. V and J are TRBV20-1 and TRBJ1-2; D is perhaps TRBD1 (6 bases). V was trimmed by 4 bases and J by 11 bases, leaving 17 bases between them. The germline gives CDR1 DFQATT, CDR2 SNEGSKA (reference sequence). The CDR3 is 12 amino acids. The CDR3 spells CSANNRNRVYTF. Here the CDR3 DNA reads TGCAGTGCTAATAACCGGAACAGGGTGTACACCTTC.

The V gene is TRBV6-1, the J gene TRBJ2-7, with D possibly being TRBD2 (6 bases). Germline lookup yields CDR1 MNHNS and CDR2 SASEGT. The CDR3 is 13 amino acids. This chain's CDR3 is CTNSELANYEQYF. CDR3 coding DNA: TGTACCAACAGTGAACTAGCTAACTACGAGCAGTACTTC.

Concerning this clonotype: The germline gene is not matched at one end of the junction; a read error may be the cause. The V and J genes are TRBV6-2 or TRBV6-3 and TRBJ2-3; 7 bases line up with TRBD2. The CDR3 has 17 residues. Per germline, CDR1 MNHEY and CDR2 SVGEGT. In nucleotides, the CDR3 is TGTGTCAGCAGTTACTCGGGACTGGCGGGAGACACAGATACGCAGTATTTT. Translating gives CVSSYSGLAGDTDTQYF.

On this clonotype: This clone may be a read error of a much larger clone one base away. The J gene is TRBJ2-1, the V gene TRBV5-1; no definite D call. V lost 0 bases and J 3 bases, leaving 13 bases between the germline ends. The germline V gene encodes CDR1 SGHRS and CDR2 YFSETQ. The CDR3 consists of 16 residues. The CDR3 nucleotides read TGCGCCAGCAGCTTGGTTGTGGGGATGAACTACAATGAGCAGTTCTTC. This codes for CASSLVVGMNYNEQFF.

This clonotype appeared a single time. The germline gene is not matched at one end of the junction; a read error may be the cause. This chain links TRBV29-1 with TRBJ2-3, with D tentatively TRBD2 (6 bases). Germline-derived CDR1 and CDR2 are SQVTM and ANQGSEA. This CDR3 region has 15 residues. CDR3 region: CSATRTISSTVTLHF. The CDR3 DNA sequence: TGCAGCGCCACAAGGACTATATCTAGCACAGTTACGCTGCATTTT.

The chain links TRBV20-1 to TRBJ1-1; perhaps TRBD1 as D (5 bases). The V end lost 3 bases, the J end lost 0 bases, and 14 bases lay between the germline ends. CDR3 size: 15 residues. The germline V gene encodes CDR1 DFQATT and CDR2 SNEGSKA (reference sequence). DNA of the CDR3: TGCAGTGCTAGCGACTACAGGTGGGTGAACACTGAAGCTTTCTTT. As protein: CSASDYRWVNTEAFF.

As to this clonotype: Since no conserved phenylalanine or tryptophan closes the CDR3, a read error is the likely cause. The CDR3 reads CANSQAKRNGRETQYS. The DNA for the CDR3 is TGCGCCAACAGTCAAGCCAAGAGGAACGGCCGAGAGACCCAGTACTCC. V and J are TRBV4-1 and TRBJ2-5, with unresolved D. CDR3 length: 16 residues. Germline CDR1 MGHRA, CDR2 YSYEKL. The germline V and J ends were trimmed by 10 bases and 4 bases, with 25 bases remaining between them.

This clonotype was counted many times. The J gene is TRBJ1-4, the V gene TRBV20-1; possible D gene TRBD1, 6 bases. The germline V and J ends were trimmed by 2 bases and 0 bases, with 16 bases remaining between them. CDR3 length equals 17 residues. Germline V gene lookup returns CDR1 DFQATT and CDR2 SNEGSKA (reference sequence). In DNA form, the CDR3 reads TGCAGTGCTAGACAGGGGAGGGGAGGGGCAACTAATGAAAAACTGTTTTTT. It translates to CSARQGRGGATNEKLFF.

The chain carries TRBV5-5 and TRBJ2-1; 13 bases fit TRBD2. V trimming: 9 bases; J trimming: 4 bases; junction bases outside the gene matches: 19. In germline, CDR1 is SGHKS, CDR2 YYEKEE (reference sequence). This CDR3 has 19 residues. CDR3 region: CANTLDPGLAGLTYNEQFF. In DNA form, the CDR3 reads TGTGCCAACACCTTGGACCCGGGACTAGCGGGACTCACTTACAATGAGCAGTTCTTC.

Comment on this clonotype: The junction departs from the called germline gene at one end, perhaps through a read error. This rearrangement joins TRBV4-3 to TRBJ1-4; no reliable D call. The germline V gene has CDR1 LGHNA and CDR2 YSLEER. This CDR3 has 14 residues. CDR3 sequence (DNA): TGCGCCAGCAGCCAAGATCCGAGGGAGGAAACACTGTCTTTT. Amino acids: CASSQDPREETLSF.

This clonotype was detected only a few times. At one end, the junction sequence differs from germline, possibly due to a read error. The chain recombines TRBV5-4 with TRBJ2-6; TRBD1 is a possible D gene (6 bases). This CDR3 contains 15 residues. Germline V gene sequence: CDR1 SGHNT, CDR2 YYREEE (reference sequence). CDR3 residues: CANSPGDSGANVLTF. In DNA form, the CDR3 reads TGTGCCAACAGCCCAGGGGACTCTGGGGCCAACGTCCTGACTTTC.

This chain joins TRBV4-3 and TRBJ2-7; TRBD2 agrees at 11 bases. The J call may be incorrect, as the DNA end agrees better with TRBJ2-1. This CDR3 region has 15 residues. The germline CDR1 and CDR2 sequences are LGHNA and YSLEER. The CDR3 bases are TGCGCCAGCAGCCAAGGTACTAGCGGGAGTGGCGAGCAGTTCTTC. Protein product: CASSQGTSGSGEQFF.